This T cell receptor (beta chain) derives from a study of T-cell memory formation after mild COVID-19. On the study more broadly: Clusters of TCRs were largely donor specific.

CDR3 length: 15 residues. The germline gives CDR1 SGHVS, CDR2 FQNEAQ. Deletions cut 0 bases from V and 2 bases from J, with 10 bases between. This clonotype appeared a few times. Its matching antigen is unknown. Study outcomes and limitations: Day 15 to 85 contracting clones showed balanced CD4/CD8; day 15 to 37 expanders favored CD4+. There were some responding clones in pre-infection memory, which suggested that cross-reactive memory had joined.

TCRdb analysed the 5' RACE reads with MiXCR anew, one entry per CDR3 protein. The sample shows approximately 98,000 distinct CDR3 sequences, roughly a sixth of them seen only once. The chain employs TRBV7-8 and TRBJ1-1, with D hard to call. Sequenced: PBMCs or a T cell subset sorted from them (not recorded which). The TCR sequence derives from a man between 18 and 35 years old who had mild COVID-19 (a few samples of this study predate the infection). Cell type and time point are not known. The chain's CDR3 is CASSLARMGNTEAFF. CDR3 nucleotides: TGTGCCAGCAGCTTAGCCCGGATGGGCAACACTGAAGCTTTCTTT. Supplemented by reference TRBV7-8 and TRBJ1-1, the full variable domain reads GAGVSQSPRYKVAKRGQDVALRCDPISGHVSLFWYQQALGQGPEFLTYFQNEAQLDKSGLPSDRFFAERPEGSVSTLKIQRTQQEDSAVYLCASSLARMGNTEAFFGQGTRLTVV.